This passage covers 18 T cell receptor beta chains from one sample sequenced in a study of early T cells in non-severe SARS-CoV-2 infection. MiXCR, run by TCRdb on the 5' RACE reads, gives a single entry per CDR3 protein. The sample carries around 70,000 distinct CDR3 sequences, 9.5% to 15% recorded once. The specimen sequenced was whole blood. These receptor sequences come from an adult who was a healthcare worker with PCR-confirmed SARS-CoV-2 infection or an uninfected control (not recorded which).

DNA of the CDR3: TGTGCCAGCAGCTTAGGAACTGGCGGGGAGCTGTTTTTT. This sequence encodes CASSLGTGGELFF. The V gene is TRBV7-6, the J gene TRBJ2-2; D call uncertain. The CDR3 length is 13 residues. Germline-derived CDR1 and CDR2 are SGHVS and FNYEAQ. Deletions cut 1 base from V and 7 bases from J, with 7 bases between.

This clonotype occurred many times. The chain joins TRBV10-2 to TRBJ1-2, with no clear D. Germline V gene sequence: CDR1 WSHSY, CDR2 SAAADI. The CDR3 totals 13 residues. V was cut by 2 bases and J by 7 bases, with 11 bases left in between. Written as DNA, the CDR3 is TGCGCCAGCAGTGAGGTCAACCCCCCTGGCTACACCTTC. Translated, it gives CASSEVNPPGYTF.

The rearrangement links TRBV6-6 to TRBJ2-7; 8 nucleotides line up with TRBD2. V was clipped by 0 bases and J by 7 bases; unmatched bases: 5. The CDR3 length is 14 residues. Looked up from germline, CDR1 is MNHNY and CDR2 is SVGAGI (reference sequence). In DNA form, the CDR3 reads TGTGCCAGCAGTTACTCCGGGGGGGCCGGGGAGCAGTACTTC. The encoded protein is CASSYSGGAGEQYF.

This rearrangement joins TRBV7-9 to TRBJ1-3, with 8 bases fitting TRBD1. CDR1 and CDR2 from the germline V gene are SEHNR and FQNEAQ (reference sequence). V was clipped by 8 bases and J by 2 bases; unmatched bases: 2. The CDR3 has 13 residues. Written as DNA, the CDR3 is TGTGCCAGCGGGACAGGAACTGGAAACACCATATATTTT. Amino acids: CASGTGTGNTIYF. Filled out from reference TRBV7-9 and TRBJ1-3, the complete variable domain reads DTGVSQNPRHKITKRGQNVTFRCDPISEHNRLYWYRQTLGQGPEFLTYFQNEAQLEKSRLLSDRFSAERPKGSFSTLEIQRTEQGDSAMYLCASGTGTGNTIYFGEGSWLTVV.

This clonotype was detected a few times. J is TRBJ2-4 and V is TRBV5-1, with D possibly being TRBD1 (6 bases). V lost 1 base to trimming and J lost 2 bases, with 13 bases between them. The CDR3 runs to 16 residues. From germline, CDR1 is SGHRS and CDR2 YFSETQ. CDR3 nucleotide sequence: TGCGCCAGCAGCTTGTCGCAGGGGAAAACCAAAAACATTCAGTACTTC. Translated, it gives CASSLSQGKTKNIQYF.

At least ten counts were recorded for this clonotype. This rearrangement joins TRBV5-1 to TRBJ2-3; 11 bases line up with TRBD1. The CDR3 is made up of 20 amino acids. Germline CDR1 and CDR2: SGHRS and YFSETQ. V shed 1 base, J shed 4 bases, and the junction held 17 bases outside the gene matches. CDR3 sequence (DNA): TGCGCCAGCAGCTTGACGGACAGGGGGCGCAGTAGAGATCTTCCAGATACGCAGTATTTT. Its translation: CASSLTDRGRSRDLPDTQYF.

The chain links TRBV2 to TRBJ1-5, with 7 nucleotides matching TRBD1. CDR1 SNHLY and CDR2 FYNNEI come from the germline V gene. Trimming took 4 bases from V and 11 from J; bases not matched to a gene: 5. CDR3 length: 12 amino acids. DNA for the CDR3: TGTGCCAGCAGTGTGGGCGACAGGGCCCAGCATTTT. Residues: CASSVGDRAQHF.

The chain is built from TRBV7-6 and TRBJ2-3, with 8 bases aligning to TRBD2. V trimming: 7 bases; J trimming: 4 bases; junction bases outside the gene matches: 10. Germline CDR1 and CDR2: SGHVS and FNYEAQ. The CDR3 has 15 residues. This CDR3 reads CASTEAGATSDTQYF. As DNA, the CDR3 is TGTGCCAGCACCGAAGCGGGGGCAACCTCAGATACGCAGTATTTT. The full variable domain, completed using reference TRBV7-6 and TRBJ2-3, is GAGVSQSPRYKVTKRGQDVALRCDPISGHVSLYWYRQALGQGPEFLTYFNYEAQQDKSGLPNDRFSAERPEGSISTLTIQRTEQRDSAMYRCASTEAGATSDTQYFGPGTRLTVL.

The V gene is TRBV20-1, the J gene TRBJ2-5; D assignment may be TRBD1 or TRBD2 (7 bases each). Trimming pared 5 bases from V and 4 bases from J, leaving 20 bases between. The CDR3 runs 15 residues. Germline loops: CDR1 DFQATT, CDR2 SNEGSKA (reference sequence). Here the CDR3 DNA reads TGCAGTGCTCCCCACCCGACAGGGAGGGGAGAGACCCAGTACTTC. It codes for CSAPHPTGRGETQYF.

This clonotype was seen ten or more times. The chain joins TRBV5-6 to TRBJ2-5, with 11 nucleotides matching TRBD1. This CDR3 spans 15 amino acids. Germline V gene data show CDR1 as SGHDT and CDR2 as YYEEEE. V lost 4 bases to trimming and J lost 5 bases; unmatched junction nucleotides: 7. The CDR3 sequence: CASSTRTGGGETQYF. The CDR3 DNA sequence: TGTGCCAGCAGCACCCGGACAGGGGGCGGGGAGACCCAGTACTTC.

This clonotype was observed at least ten times. The rearrangement uses TRBV6-2 or TRBV6-3 and TRBJ1-6; no reliable D call. Germline lookup yields CDR1 MNHEY and CDR2 SVGEGT. V lost 2 bases to trimming and J lost 0 bases, with 8 bases between them. The CDR3 totals 16 residues. In DNA, the CDR3 is TGTGCCAGCAGTTACCCCGGGAGCTCCTATAATTCACCCCTCCACTTT. Translating it yields CASSYPGSSYNSPLHF.

The chain uses TRBV20-1 and TRBJ2-3; 9 bases are shared with TRBD2. The CDR3 runs 15 residues. Per the germline V gene, CDR1 is DFQATT and CDR2 is SNEGSKA (reference sequence). J lost 2 bases, V lost 3 bases, and 6 bases had no gene match. The CDR3 protein is CSASRSGGYTDTQYF. CDR3 DNA sequence: TGCAGTGCTAGTCGTAGCGGGGGCTACACAGATACGCAGTATTTT.

This clonotype came up many times. V gene TRBV10-2 combines with J gene TRBJ1-3; a weak D match, TRBD1 (5 bases). The V end lost 4 bases, the J end lost 1 base, and 11 bases lay between the germline ends. The germline V gene has CDR1 WSHSY and CDR2 SAAADI. This CDR3 spans 15 amino acids. CDR3: CASSGDSGSGNTIYF. In DNA form, the CDR3 reads TGCGCCAGCAGTGGGGACTCCGGATCTGGAAACACCATATATTTT.

This clonotype was seen at least ten times. The V and J genes are TRBV20-1 and TRBJ2-2; D gene uncertain. Germline CDR1 and CDR2: DFQATT and SNEGSKA (reference sequence). V lost 0 bases and J lost 1, with 6 bases in between. This CDR3 contains 14 residues. CDR3: CSARDRQNTGELFF. CDR3 DNA sequence: TGCAGTGCTAGAGATCGACAGAACACCGGGGAGCTGTTTTTT.

Note on this clonotype: This may stem from a read error, because a much larger clone lies one nucleotide away. V gene TRBV6-5 combines with J gene TRBJ2-1; tentatively, D is TRBD2 (5 bases). Germline-derived CDR1 and CDR2 are MNHEY and SVGAGI. With 8 bases removed from V and 8 bases from J, the gap between germline ends came to 10 bases. The CDR3 runs to 11 residues. The CDR3: CASGRSDEQFF. Written as DNA, the CDR3 is TGTGCCAGCGGGAGAAGCGATGAGCAGTTCTTC.

The chain links TRBV6-1 to TRBJ1-6, with 8 bases identical to TRBD1. The CDR3 runs 14 residues. The junction had 6 bases not matched to a gene; V was cut back by 6 bases and J by 8 bases. Germline CDR1 reads MNHNS; CDR2 reads SASEGT. In nucleotides, the CDR3 is TGTGCCAGCAGCCACGGGACAGGACATTCACCCCTCCACTTT. As protein: CASSHGTGHSPLHF.

The sample holds many counts of this clonotype. This chain connects TRBV5-1 to TRBJ1-1, with 7 bases that match TRBD1. V lost 4 bases and J lost 1; bases outside the gene matches: 4. CDR3 length: 14 amino acids. Germline V lookup: CDR1 SGHRS, CDR2 YFSETQ. The CDR3 DNA sequence: TGCGCCAGCAGCCCCGGGACAGAGAACACTGAAGCTTTCTTT. Translating gives CASSPGTENTEAFF.

This chain uses TRBV9 with TRBJ2-7; D is undetermined. Germline CDR1 reads SGDLS; CDR2 reads YYNGEE. Trimming left V 2 bases short and J 1 base short, with 10 bases between. This CDR3 region has 14 residues. This CDR3 is CASSVASASYEQYF. The CDR3 bases are TGTGCCAGCAGCGTCGCCAGCGCTTCCTACGAGCAGTACTTC.